This TCR beta chain was found in a study of cytomegalovirus exposure and HLA in healthy donors (dated by TCRdb to about 2017). Background for the entire study: An earlier analysis of some 600 of the donors reported under 300 Gb of sequence data and 117 million unique TCR beta sequences obtained from roughly 180 million T cells. Among the roughly 380 genotyped donors, approximately 76% belonged to the genetic ancestry cluster associated with self-reported Caucasian donors. HLA typing covered class I and class II loci at four-digit resolution. Typing coverage varied by locus: 629-630 donors for A, B, C, DRB1 and DQB1; 522 for DQA1; 600 to 610 for DPA1; roughly 450 for DPB1. Across some 400 genotyped donors of the cohort, an average of roughly 250,000 unique TCR beta nucleotide sequences per donor were sequenced, and 15% to 20% of those sequences were non-productive. The study aimed to test whether signatures of past pathogen exposure could be identified by cataloging public T cell receptors. Donor age, sex, ethnicity and CMV serostatus were compiled alongside the repertoire data. Using immunosequencing, the study profiled T cell repertoires from roughly 650 subjects and related those repertoires to cytomegalovirus serostatus. In an earlier analysis of a few hundred of the donors, high-throughput TCR beta sequencing was used to judge whether each TCR beta V gene segment behaved as functional or pseudogenic. Because of strong linkage in the cohort, five DR-DQ haplotypes were treated as single units for association and clustering. An early release covering some 640 HLA-typed donors comprised about 300 gigabases of sequencing data and about 90 million unique TCR sequences. Every discovery cohort repertoire had been produced on one sequencing platform. Rather than using new phenotypic data, the later analysis identified candidate immune exposures from TCR beta sequences and from how often those sequences occurred across donors. In a later analysis, previously published TCR beta repertoires from 500 to 750 donors were re-analyzed and high-resolution HLA genotyping was added so that TCR occurrence patterns could be studied. Besides the first cohort of about 730 subjects, a separate validation cohort made up of around 120 different subjects was used. To predict cytomegalovirus infection status, the study combined high-throughput TCR immunosequencing, statistical association of individual TCRs with disease status, and machine learning. Genome-wide SNP genotypes for about 60% of the roughly 670 donors were used in a later genetic analysis, which treated that subset as a discovery cohort.

Study-wide conclusions, independent of this receptor: Across donors, most TCR sequences were observed very rarely, whereas some public TCRs were present in many individuals. Assigning TCR associations to individual alleles was difficult when HLA alleles, especially DR and DQ, strongly co-occurred. A cluster of highly shared sequence variants was judged likely to be a technical artifact of the sequencing pipeline. The presence/absence analyses assumed that sequencing depth was roughly uniform across donors, and that assumption may not be true. A later genetic analysis associated a missense DCLRE1C variant with V-gene and J-gene trimming of TCR beta chains, and an independent cohort replicated the association. In a later genetic analysis, fewer N-insertions in productive TCRs were reported among donors in an Asian-associated ancestry cluster than the roughly 700-donor mean. Because some donors lacked HLA typing at each locus, the association tests relied only on the typed subset. A later analysis found that HLA-associated TCR beta chains were more clonally expanded and had lower generation probabilities than equally common non-associated chains. CMV serostatus was the only immune exposure information available for the cohort. According to the authors, the approach could potentially be generalized to other disease states and immunological phenotypes. In a later analysis, most CMV-associated TCR beta chains were found to appear HLA-restricted, with HLA associations seemingly driven largely by CMV exposure. Because counts were too low, 15 to 20 rarely observed V segments, including chromosome 9 orphons, were left out of the earlier analysis of 587 of the donors. A further reported finding was that TCR beta sequences accurately predicted the HLA-A and HLA-B alleles for most subjects in the first cohort. Cytomegalovirus status was reported to be diagnosed by the classifier with high specificity and sensitivity in both the original and validation cohorts. Linkage disequilibrium might explain the correlated functional status among segregating V segments, but an unknown experimental factor could not be excluded. In vitro tests confirmed that a few of the cytomegalovirus-associated TCR beta chains recognize cytomegalovirus antigens. Broadly in line with IMGT annotations, most TCR beta V segments showed up in productive rearrangements about 87% or about 30% of the time in an earlier analysis of 450 to 600 of the donors. According to a later analysis, parvovirus B19, influenza, CMV and Epstein-Barr virus appeared linked to several top co-occurrence clusters. In a later analysis, TCR association rates were found to vary across HLA loci, with the most associated TCRs seen for DRB1 alleles and the fewest for HLA-C alleles. A total of 150 or so TCR beta chains were listed by the study as associated with cytomegalovirus. At a false discovery rate of 0.05, a later analysis linked 15,000 to 20,000 TCR beta sequences to specific HLA alleles. The cohort was sequenced for TCR beta chains only, and without alpha or paired-chain data the features that could be detected were limited.

The cohort was made up of roughly 670 healthy bone marrow donors. At the time of sampling, all cohort members were nominally healthy, though unrecorded immune exposures were likely present. The donor was CMV seronegative and belonged to the group of 352 seronegative cohort members. A peripheral blood sample was collected from each donor, and TCR beta sequencing was performed on peripheral blood mononuclear cells. The Qiagen DNeasy Blood Extraction Kit was used to extract genomic DNA from the blood cell samples. In the case of this clone: Which antigen it targets is not known.

Preparation of the library involved the immunoSEQ multiplex PCR assay. For the multiplex PCR, a mixture combining 60 forward primers for TCR Vbeta segments and 13 reverse primers for TCR Jbeta segments was used. The CDR3 region of rearranged TCR beta genes was amplified from genomic DNA by a multiplex PCR assay. Amplified TCR beta libraries were sequenced as 87-base-pair reads on the Illumina HiSeq System. Per the source publication's procedure: A later analysis counted about 80 million unique TCR beta chains across the 670 or so repertoires, and some 11 million of these chains were shared by at least two donors. To remove PCR and sequencing errors, raw reads were error-corrected and collapsed into unique sequences using a nearest-neighbor algorithm that merged closely related sequences. Alignment of CDR3 sequences to IMGT reference sequences was used to assign V, D and J gene segments. For a sequence to be retained, a match of at least six nucleotides to both a V gene segment and a J gene segment was required. A rearrangement counted as productive if the CDR3 had no stop codons and remained in frame with V and J, and every other rearrangement counted as non-productive. CDR3 was defined by IMGT convention, running from the second conserved V-encoded cysteine to the conserved J-encoded phenylalanine. Sequences without an unambiguous match to a single V gene segment were excluded from the earlier analysis of approximately 560 of the donors. An earlier analysis of a few hundred of the donors called V segments functional above 56.7% productive rearrangements and segregating when the between-donor standard deviation exceeded 5%. A statistical classification framework was developed to diagnose cytomegalovirus status using the catalog of TCR beta chain sequences. V and J gene assignment, in a later analysis, came from comparing TCR nucleotide sequences with IMGT/GENE-DB human TR gene sequences. In a later analysis, CDR3 sequences and most-parsimonious VDJ recombination scenarios were assigned using the TCRdist pipeline. In a later analysis, each TCR beta chain was defined by its CDR3 amino acid sequence together with its V-gene family, and reads lacking a unique V-gene family were excluded. To address suspected cross-contamination and a sequencing artifact, a later analysis removed under 600 highly shared, low-generation-probability nucleotide sequences. A later analysis calculated a clonal expansion index for each public chain from normalized within-repertoire ranks of inferred template counts. A later analysis computed generation probabilities with a VDJ recombination model fitted to out-of-frame rearrangements, and checked the results against IGoR. In a later analysis, TCR-TCR, TCR-HLA and TCR-CMV co-occurrence was scored with hypergeometric tests, and a repertoire-size bias correction was applied to TCR pairs. To estimate false discovery rates, a later analysis permuted the HLA or CMV assignments 20 times. A later analysis grouped co-occurring TCRs with DBSCAN, adding TCRdist sequence similarity when clustering within HLA-allele-positive subsets. Repertoires with fewer than 30,000 or more than 120,000 public chains were left out of co-occurrence clustering, as were four to six repertoires with anomalous nucleotide sharing. TCRdb's version of the immuneACCESS table is confined to in-frame rearrangements and falls short of the full clone set. An unresolved V gene accounts for under half of the shortfall where checked; the remainder is of unknown origin. D and trimming were read from the DNA, whereas the V and J calls and clone size are those reported in that table. The table kept for this sample lists 85,000 or so clones. The ten largest account for 1% to 1.4% of the sample.

The source is a woman aged 25-40 years in good health and CMV-seronegative. Sequenced sample: PBMCs.

The sequenced DNA is TGTGCCAGCAGCTTTATAAGGGCGGGCACTGAAGCTTTCTTT. Its protein is CASSFIRAGTEAFF. Recombination connected TRBV7-9 to TRBJ1-1; the D gene cannot be resolved reliably. The CDR1 and CDR2 encoded by the germline V gene (reference sequence) are SEHNR and FQNEAQ. The CDR3 goes from the cysteine to the phenylalanine over 14 residues. The retained sequence is limited to the CDR3, 42 bases, with the frame set at the first base. Cut back by 3 bases and 4 bases, the V and J ends lie 12 bases apart.